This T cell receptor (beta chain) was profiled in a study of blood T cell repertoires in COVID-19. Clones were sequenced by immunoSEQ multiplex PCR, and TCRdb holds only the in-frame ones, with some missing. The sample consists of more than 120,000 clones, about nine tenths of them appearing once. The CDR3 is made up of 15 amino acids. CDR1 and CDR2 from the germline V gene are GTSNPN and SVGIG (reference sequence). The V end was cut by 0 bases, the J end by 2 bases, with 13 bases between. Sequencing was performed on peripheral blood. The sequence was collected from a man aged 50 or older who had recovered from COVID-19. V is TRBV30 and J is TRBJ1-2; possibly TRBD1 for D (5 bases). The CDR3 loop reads CAWSVGQGLNYGYTF. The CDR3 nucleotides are TGTGCCTGGAGTGTTGGGCAGGGTCTAAACTATGGCTACACCTTC.